The TCR beta chain under discussion was sequenced for a study of blood T cell repertoires in COVID-19. Study-level information: PBMCs, B-cell-depleted T cells, or T cells provided the cDNA or gDNA that made up the material.

This clone was counted between two and nine times. Per the authors' pipeline: Using reference gene primer amplification, nucleated cell counts were estimated. The data were produced by immunoSEQ multiplex PCR, yet TCRdb's version contains in-frame clones alone and is incomplete. The V and J calls and clone size were taken over from that table, and D and trimming were inferred from the DNA. The table shows 200,000 to 250,000 clones, with about 80% occurring only once. The receptor's source is a man older than 75 with acute or convalescent COVID-19. Sequences were obtained from peripheral blood.

The CDR3 loop reads CASSLPGSHEQYF. CDR3 sequence (DNA): TGTGCCAGCAGCTTACCAGGGTCCCACGAGCAGTACTTC. The V call is TRBV11-2, the J call TRBJ2-7, with TRBD1 as a possible D gene (5 bases). V was shortened by 2 bases and J by 5 bases, with 10 bases between the two germline ends. The CDR3 has 13 residues. From germline, CDR1 is SGHAT and CDR2 FQNNGV.